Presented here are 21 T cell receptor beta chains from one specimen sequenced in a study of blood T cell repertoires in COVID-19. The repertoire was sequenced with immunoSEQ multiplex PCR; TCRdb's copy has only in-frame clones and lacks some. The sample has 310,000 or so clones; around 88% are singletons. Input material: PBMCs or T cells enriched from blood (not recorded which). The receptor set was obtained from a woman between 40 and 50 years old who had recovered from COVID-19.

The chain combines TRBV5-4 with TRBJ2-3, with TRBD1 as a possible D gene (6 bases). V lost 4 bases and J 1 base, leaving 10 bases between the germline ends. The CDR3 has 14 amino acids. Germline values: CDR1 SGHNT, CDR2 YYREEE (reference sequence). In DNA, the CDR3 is TGTGCCAGCAGCCCAAGGACAGGCACAGATACGCAGTATTTT. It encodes CASSPRTGTDTQYF.

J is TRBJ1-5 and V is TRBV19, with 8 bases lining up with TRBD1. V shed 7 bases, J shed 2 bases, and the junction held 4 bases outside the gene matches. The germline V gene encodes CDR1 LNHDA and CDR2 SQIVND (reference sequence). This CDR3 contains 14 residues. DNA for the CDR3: TGTGCCAGTAACGACAGGGGCGGCAATCAGCCCCAGCATTTT. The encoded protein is CASNDRGGNQPQHF.

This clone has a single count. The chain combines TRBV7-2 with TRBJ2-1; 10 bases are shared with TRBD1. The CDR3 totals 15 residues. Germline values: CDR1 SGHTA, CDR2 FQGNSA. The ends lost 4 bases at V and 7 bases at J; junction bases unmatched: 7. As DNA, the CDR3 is TGTGCCAGCAGCTCACAGACAGGGGGCCTTAATGAGCAGTTCTTC. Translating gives CASSSQTGGLNEQFF.

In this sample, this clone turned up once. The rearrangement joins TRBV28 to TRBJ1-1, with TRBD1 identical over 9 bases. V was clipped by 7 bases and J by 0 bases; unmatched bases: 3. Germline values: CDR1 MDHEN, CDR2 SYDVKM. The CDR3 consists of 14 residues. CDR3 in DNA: TGTGCCAGCATGACAGGGGGGATGAACACTGAAGCTTTCTTT. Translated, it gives CASMTGGMNTEAFF.

CDR3 sequence: CATNRGRGLVGTQYF. The CDR3 DNA reads TGTGCCACTAACCGGGGCAGGGGGCTCGTCGGGACCCAGTACTTC. This chain connects TRBV6-5 to TRBJ2-5, with 8 bases identical to TRBD1. Germline V gives CDR1 MNHEY, CDR2 SVGAGI. J lost 7 bases, V lost 10 bases, and 17 bases had no gene match. CDR3 length: 15 amino acids.

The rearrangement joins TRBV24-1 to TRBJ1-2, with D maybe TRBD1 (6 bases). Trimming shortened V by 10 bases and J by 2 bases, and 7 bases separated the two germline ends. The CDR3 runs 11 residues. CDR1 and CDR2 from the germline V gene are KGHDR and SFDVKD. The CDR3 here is CATGGNYGYTF. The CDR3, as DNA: TGTGCCACAGGGGGAAACTATGGCTACACCTTC.

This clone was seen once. Written as DNA, the CDR3 is TGTGCCAGCAGCTTAGGGAATAGCCCCCAGGGGCAGTTCTTC. Amino acid sequence: CASSLGNSPQGQFF. The V and J genes are TRBV7-2 and TRBJ2-1, with TRBD1 as a possible D gene (5 bases). The V end lost 1 base, the J end lost 12 bases, and 16 bases lay between the germline ends. There are 14 residues in the CDR3. Looked up from germline, CDR1 is SGHTA and CDR2 is FQGNSA.

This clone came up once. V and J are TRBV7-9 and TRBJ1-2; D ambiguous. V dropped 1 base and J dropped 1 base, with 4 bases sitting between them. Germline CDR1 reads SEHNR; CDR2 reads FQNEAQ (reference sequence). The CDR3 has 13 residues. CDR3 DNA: TGTGCCAGCAGCTTAGACGGTAACTATGGCTACACCTTC. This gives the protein CASSLDGNYGYTF.

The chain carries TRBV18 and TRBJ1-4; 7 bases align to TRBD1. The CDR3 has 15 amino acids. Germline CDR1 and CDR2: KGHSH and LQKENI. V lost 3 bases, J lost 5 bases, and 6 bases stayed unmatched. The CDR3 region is CASSPRTGKNEKLFF. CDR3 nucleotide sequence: TGTGCCAGCTCACCTAGGACAGGAAAAAATGAAAAACTGTTTTTT.

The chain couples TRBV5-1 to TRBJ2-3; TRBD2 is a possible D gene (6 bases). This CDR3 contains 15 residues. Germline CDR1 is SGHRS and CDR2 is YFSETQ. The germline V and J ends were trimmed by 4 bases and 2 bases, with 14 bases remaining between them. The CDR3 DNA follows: TGCGCCAGCAGCCTGGGGGACTCTCTCACAGATACGCAGTATTTT. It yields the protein CASSLGDSLTDTQYF.

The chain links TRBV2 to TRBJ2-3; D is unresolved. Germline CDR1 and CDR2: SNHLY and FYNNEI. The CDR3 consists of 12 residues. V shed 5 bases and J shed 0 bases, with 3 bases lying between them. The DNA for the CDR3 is TGTGCCAGCAGTATAAGCACAGATACGCAGTATTTT. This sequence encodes CASSISTDTQYF.

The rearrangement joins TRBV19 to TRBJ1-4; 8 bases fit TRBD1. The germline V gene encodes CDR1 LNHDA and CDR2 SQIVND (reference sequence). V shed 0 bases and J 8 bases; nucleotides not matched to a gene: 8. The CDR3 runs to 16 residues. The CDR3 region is CASSIDPQGAREKLFF. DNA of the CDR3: TGTGCCAGTAGTATAGATCCGCAGGGGGCAAGAGAAAAACTGTTTTTT. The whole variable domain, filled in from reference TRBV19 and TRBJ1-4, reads DGGITQSPKYLFRKEGQNVTLSCEQNLNHDAMYWYRQDPGQGLRLIYYSQIVNDFQKGDIAEGYSVSREKKESFPLTVTSAQKNPTAFYLCASSIDPQGAREKLFFGSGTQLSVL.

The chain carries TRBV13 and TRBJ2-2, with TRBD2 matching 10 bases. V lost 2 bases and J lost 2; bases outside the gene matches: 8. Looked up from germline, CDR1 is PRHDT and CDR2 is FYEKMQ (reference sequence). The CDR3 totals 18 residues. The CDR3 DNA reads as TGTGCCAGCAGCTTAAGGACTAGCGGCCGCCTAAACACCGGGGAGCTGTTTTTT. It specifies CASSLRTSGRLNTGELFF. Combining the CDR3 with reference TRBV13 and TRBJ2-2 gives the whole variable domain AAGVIQSPRHLIKEKRETATLKCYPIPRHDTVYWYQQGPGQDPQFLISFYEKMQSDKGSIPDRFSAQQFSDYHSELNMSSLELGDSALYFCASSLRTSGRLNTGELFFGEGSRLTVL.

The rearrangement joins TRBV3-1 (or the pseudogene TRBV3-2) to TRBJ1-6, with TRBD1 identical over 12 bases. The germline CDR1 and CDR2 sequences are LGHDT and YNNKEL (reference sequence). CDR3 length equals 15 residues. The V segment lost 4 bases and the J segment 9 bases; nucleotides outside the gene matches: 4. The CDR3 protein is CASSRGTGGSSPLHF. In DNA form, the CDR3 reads TGTGCCAGCAGCCGCGGGACAGGGGGCAGTTCACCCCTCCACTTT.

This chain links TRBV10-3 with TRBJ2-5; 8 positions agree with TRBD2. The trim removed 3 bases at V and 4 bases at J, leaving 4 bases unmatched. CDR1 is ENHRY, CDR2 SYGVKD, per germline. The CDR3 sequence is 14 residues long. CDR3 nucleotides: TGTGCCATCAGTGAAAAAAGCGGGAGAGAGACCCAGTACTTC. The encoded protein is CAISEKSGRETQYF.

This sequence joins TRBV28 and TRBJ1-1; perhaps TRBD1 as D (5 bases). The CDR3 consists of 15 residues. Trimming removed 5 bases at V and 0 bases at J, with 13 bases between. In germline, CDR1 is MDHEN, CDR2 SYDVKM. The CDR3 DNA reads TGTGCCAGCAGTCAGCAGGGAATCGTGAACACTGAAGCTTTCTTT. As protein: CASSQQGIVNTEAFF. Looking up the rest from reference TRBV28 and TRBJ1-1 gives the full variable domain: DVKVTQSSRYLVKRTGEKVFLECVQDMDHENMFWYRQDPGLGLRLIYFSYDVKMKEKGDIPEGYSVSREKKERFSLILESASTNQTSMYLCASSQQGIVNTEAFFGQGTRLTVV.

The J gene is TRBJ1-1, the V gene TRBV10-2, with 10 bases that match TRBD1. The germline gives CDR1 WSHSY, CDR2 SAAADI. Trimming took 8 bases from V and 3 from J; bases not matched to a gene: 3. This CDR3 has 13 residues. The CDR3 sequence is CASGGTGDTEAFF. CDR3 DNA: TGCGCCAGCGGCGGGACAGGGGACACTGAAGCTTTCTTT.

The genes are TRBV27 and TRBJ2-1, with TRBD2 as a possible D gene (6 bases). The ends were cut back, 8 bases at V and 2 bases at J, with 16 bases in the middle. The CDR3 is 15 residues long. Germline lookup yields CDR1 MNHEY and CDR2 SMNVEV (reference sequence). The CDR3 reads CASLGRGVPYNEQFF. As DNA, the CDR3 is TGTGCCAGCCTCGGGCGCGGGGTCCCCTACAATGAGCAGTTCTTC.

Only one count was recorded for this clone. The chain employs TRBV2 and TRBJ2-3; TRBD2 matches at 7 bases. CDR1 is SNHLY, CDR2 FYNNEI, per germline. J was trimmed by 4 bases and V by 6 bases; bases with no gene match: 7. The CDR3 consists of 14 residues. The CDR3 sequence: CASSAGLNPDTQYF. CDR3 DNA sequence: TGTGCCAGCAGCGCGGGACTAAACCCAGATACGCAGTATTTT.

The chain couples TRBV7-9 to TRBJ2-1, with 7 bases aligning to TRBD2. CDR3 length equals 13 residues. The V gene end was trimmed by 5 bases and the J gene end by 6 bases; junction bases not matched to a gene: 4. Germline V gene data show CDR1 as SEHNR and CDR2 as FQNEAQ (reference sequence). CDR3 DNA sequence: TGTGCCAGCAGCCCTGGACTAGGCAATGAGCAGTTCTTC. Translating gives CASSPGLGNEQFF.

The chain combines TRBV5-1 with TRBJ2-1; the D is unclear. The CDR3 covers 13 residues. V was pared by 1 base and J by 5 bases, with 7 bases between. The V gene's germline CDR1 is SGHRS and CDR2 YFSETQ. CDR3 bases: TGCGCCAGCAGCTTGAACAGTGACAATGAGCAGTTCTTC. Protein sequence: CASSLNSDNEQFF.